A selection of T cell receptor beta chains follows, all from one sample in a study of blood T cell repertoires in COVID-19. Sequenced by immunoSEQ multiplex PCR; TCRdb stores in-frame clones only, minus some. The table includes roughly 250,000 clones, more than 70% detected once. Source material: peripheral blood. These receptors all come from a woman between 40 and 50 years old who had recovered from COVID-19. Each CDR3 is given with its conserved first and last residue. Fields, in order: CDR3 protein, CDR3 DNA, clone size, J gene, V gene, D gene. D genes are given only for firm matches. Not every row has a clone size; where given, it reads once, few, many or a size class.

CATSRDPQGGGNEQFF | TGTGCCACCAGCAGAGATCCCCAGGGGGGAGGCAATGAGCAGTTCTTC | - | TRBJ2-1 | TRBV15 | -
CASRPARTTYNEQFF | TGTGCCAGCAGACCAGCTAGGACAACGTACAATGAGCAGTTCTTC | - | TRBJ2-1 | TRBV3-1/TRBV3-2 | -
CASSQADRLREKLFF | TGTGCCAGCAGCCAAGCTGACAGGTTAAGGGAAAAACTGTTTTTT | - | TRBJ1-4 | TRBV4-2 | -
CASSAVARGQQETQYF | TGTGCCAGCAGCGCAGTCGCCAGGGGCCAACAAGAGACCCAGTACTTC | - | TRBJ2-5 | TRBV7-3 | -
CASRQDNTEAFF | TGTGCCAGCCGGCAGGATAACACTGAAGCTTTCTTT | - | TRBJ1-1 | TRBV6-6 | -
CASSQPGQGDYGYTF | TGCGCCAGCAGCCAACCGGGACAGGGAGACTATGGCTACACCTTC | - | TRBJ1-2 | TRBV4-1 | TRBD1
CATSEAGTGFETQYF | TGTGCCACCAGTGAGGCCGGGACAGGGTTTGAGACCCAGTACTTC | - | TRBJ2-5 | TRBV24-1 | TRBD1
CASSLQGRREEKLFF | TGCGCCAGCAGCTTACAGGGACGAAGGGAAGAAAAACTGTTTTTT | - | TRBJ1-4 | TRBV5-1 | -
CASRRDSAGETQYF | TGTGCCAGCAGGCGGGACTCCGCGGGCGAGACCCAGTACTTC | - | TRBJ2-5 | TRBV6-5 | -
CASSSGLYYNEQFF | TGTGCCAGCAGTTCGGGACTGTACTACAATGAGCAGTTCTTC | - | TRBJ2-1 | TRBV6-5 | -
CASSWAGSGLGELFF | TGTGCCAGCAGTTGGGCGGGATCGGGCTTAGGGGAGCTGTTTTTT | - | TRBJ2-2 | TRBV27 | -
CASSGTGTGGRGNQPQHF | TGTGCCAGCAGTGGCACCGGGACAGGGGGCCGAGGCAATCAGCCCCAGCATTTT | - | TRBJ1-5 | TRBV6-1 | TRBD1
CASSADRGWIGYTF | TGTGCCAGCAGTGCGGACAGGGGCTGGATAGGCTACACCTTC | - | TRBJ1-2 | TRBV2 | TRBD1
CASSLSGDSYEQYF | TGCGCCAGCAGCTTGTCAGGGGACTCCTACGAGCAGTACTTC | - | TRBJ2-7 | TRBV5-1 | -
CASRPAESGANVLTF | TGTGCCAGTAGACCTGCTGAGTCTGGGGCCAACGTCCTGACTTTC | - | TRBJ2-6 | TRBV19 | -
CARSLMGRAGDNSPLHF | TGTGCCAGAAGCTTAATGGGTCGGGCAGGGGATAATTCACCCCTCCACTTT | once | TRBJ1-6 | TRBV5-3 | -
CASSLGTSGRAHEQFF | TGTGCCAGCAGCTTAGGGACTAGCGGGAGGGCACATGAGCAGTTCTTC | - | TRBJ2-1 | TRBV11-3 | TRBD2
CASSEARQGLNTEAFF | TGTGCCAGCAGTGAAGCGCGTCAGGGCTTGAACACTGAAGCTTTCTTT | - | TRBJ1-1 | TRBV6-1 | -
CASTSGLTGFSYEQYF | TGCGCCAGCACCTCGGGCCTAACAGGATTCTCCTACGAGCAGTACTTC | - | TRBJ2-7 | TRBV5-1 | -
CASSLGRLPTDTQYF | TGTGCCAGCAGCCTAGGGAGACTCCCCACAGATACGCAGTATTTT | - | TRBJ2-3 | TRBV7-3 | -
CASSLGRPTSGNTIYF | TGTGCCAGCAGCTTAGGCAGGCCGACCTCTGGAAACACCATATATTTT | - | TRBJ1-3 | TRBV11-3 | -
CASSFSGTYEQYF | TGTGCCAGCAGCTTTAGCGGTACCTACGAGCAGTACTTC | - | TRBJ2-7 | TRBV5-4 | -
CATQISGGETQYF | TGTGCCACCCAAATTAGCGGGGGAGAGACCCAGTACTTC | - | TRBJ2-5 | TRBV11-2 | TRBD2
CASSIGRANYEQYF | TGTGCCAGTAGTATCGGCAGGGCCAACTACGAGCAGTACTTC | - | TRBJ2-7 | TRBV19 | -
CATSSPSGGFNEQFF | TGTGCCACCAGCAGCCCTAGCGGGGGGTTTAATGAGCAGTTCTTC | - | TRBJ2-1 | TRBV15 | TRBD2
CASSPGTGGYSSYEQYF | TGTGCCAGCAGCCCAGGGACAGGGGGATATAGCTCCTACGAGCAGTACTTC | - | TRBJ2-7 | TRBV4-2 | TRBD1
CASSRSGWVRQETQYF | TGTGCCAGCAGTCGTAGCGGGTGGGTCCGCCAAGAGACCCAGTACTTC | - | TRBJ2-5 | TRBV6-2/TRBV6-3 | TRBD2
CASSQGELAGDEQYF | TGTGCCAGCAGCCAGGGGGAACTAGCGGGAGACGAGCAGTACTTC | few | TRBJ2-7 | TRBV4-2 | TRBD2
CASRPGTGPVYEQYF | TGTGCCAGCAGACCCGGGACAGGCCCTGTTTACGAGCAGTACTTC | - | TRBJ2-7 | TRBV5-5 | TRBD1
CASSLRGSGAFF | TGTGCCAGCAGCTTACGAGGCTCCGGAGCTTTCTTT | - | TRBJ1-1 | TRBV11-3 | -
CASRPPLGYGYTF | TGTGCCAGCAGACCCCCACTAGGTTATGGCTACACCTTC | - | TRBJ1-2 | TRBV28 | -
CASSHGVAGSGEQFF | TGTGCCAGCAGTCACGGGGTAGCGGGATCGGGTGAGCAGTTCTTC | - | TRBJ2-1 | TRBV7-8 | TRBD2
CASRPGTQVYEQYF | TGTGCCAGCAGACCCGGGACACAGGTCTACGAGCAGTACTTC | - | TRBJ2-7 | TRBV6-5 | -
CASSYSTAVYEQYF | TGTGCCAGCAGTTACTCGACTGCGGTCTACGAGCAGTACTTC | - | TRBJ2-7 | TRBV6-2/TRBV6-3 | -
CASRMGPTSYEQYF | TGTGCCAGCAGGATGGGCCCAACGTCCTACGAGCAGTACTTC | - | TRBJ2-7 | TRBV27 | -
CASSLGRREESTDTQYF | TGTGCCAGCAGCTTAGGTAGGCGGGAGGAATCCACAGATACGCAGTATTTT | few | TRBJ2-3 | TRBV11-3 | TRBD2